The clone carrying this TCR beta chain was detected many times. The antigen remains undetermined. This entry comes from a study of read filtering for tumor transcriptome and immune sequencing. Study-wide background: R-ISS stage counts were under ten for I, about 15 for II, more than 5 for III. IR-seq gave about 4.05 to 11 million TCR reads per sample; RNA-seq gave roughly 80 to 1,300.

Overall study findings and caveats: Without single-read clonotypes, shared clonotype proportions correlated more between IR-seq and RNA-seq.

This CDR3 is 12 amino acids long. Germline CDR1 reads PRHDT; CDR2 reads FYEKMQ (reference sequence). The V gene end was trimmed by 3 bases and the J gene end by 11 bases; junction bases not matched to a gene: 6. This library used about 360 ng RNA and molecular barcoded adaptors spanning alpha/delta and beta/gamma chains. TCRdb processed the reads anew with MiXCR; each CDR3 protein has one entry. The data contain more than 20,000 distinct CDR3 sequences, approximately 22% of them seen just once; the ten biggest clones take up roughly 15%. Sequenced input: a population of CD138-negative cells sorted from bone marrow. The chain carries TRBV13 and TRBJ1-1; 7 positions agree with TRBD1. This TCR came from a donor aged 40 or over with multiple myeloma. CDR3 nucleotide sequence: TGTGCCAGCAGCTTGGACAGGCGTGGGGCTTTCTTT. It yields the protein CASSLDRRGAFF.